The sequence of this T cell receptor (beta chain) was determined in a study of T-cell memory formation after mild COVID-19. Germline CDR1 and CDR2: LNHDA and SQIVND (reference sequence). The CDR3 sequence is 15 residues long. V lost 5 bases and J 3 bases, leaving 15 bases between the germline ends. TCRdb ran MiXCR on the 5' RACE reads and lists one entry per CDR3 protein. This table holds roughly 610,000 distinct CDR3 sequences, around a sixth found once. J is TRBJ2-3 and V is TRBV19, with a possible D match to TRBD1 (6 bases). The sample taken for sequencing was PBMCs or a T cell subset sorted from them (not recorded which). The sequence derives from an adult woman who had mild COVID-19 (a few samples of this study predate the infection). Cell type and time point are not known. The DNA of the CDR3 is TGTGCCAGTAGTCCATACCACCAGGGGACAGATACGCAGTATTTT. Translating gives CASSPYHQGTDTQYF.